This section outlines one T cell receptor (beta chain) sequence together with its context. The target antigen is unknown. These data are taken from a study of T cells in Graves' hyperthyroidism and ophthalmopathy. The ends were cut back, 5 bases at V and 6 bases at J, with 17 bases in the middle. The CDR3 spans 14 residues. In germline, CDR1 is MNHNS, CDR2 SASEGT. Amplification yielded TCR beta CDR3 regions, with RNA transcripts as the source. The primer set for the first-round RT-PCR of the TCR CDR3 was HTBI. TCRdb analysed the multiplex PCR reads with MiXCR anew, one entry per CDR3 protein. The table lists 690,000 or so distinct CDR3 sequences, around 19% of them singletons, with over 15% in the top ten. Study findings and constraints: Blood shared most expanded thyroid clonotypes above 0.001.

Patients aged 18 to 65 had newly diagnosed hyperthyroidism lasting under 2 months. For the diagnoses, clinical symptoms, serum thyroxine and TRAb, thyroid ultrasound and orbital computed tomography were used. The chain links TRBV6-1 to TRBJ2-7; D may be TRBD1 (5 bases). The sequenced sample consisted of blood. This clonotype originated in a woman in her forties or fifties with Graves' hyperthyroidism that later progressed to Graves' ophthalmopathy. The CDR3 loop is CASSPVGAFPEQYF. The CDR3 DNA follows: TGTGCCAGCAGTCCAGTTGGGGCTTTTCCCGAGCAGTACTTC.